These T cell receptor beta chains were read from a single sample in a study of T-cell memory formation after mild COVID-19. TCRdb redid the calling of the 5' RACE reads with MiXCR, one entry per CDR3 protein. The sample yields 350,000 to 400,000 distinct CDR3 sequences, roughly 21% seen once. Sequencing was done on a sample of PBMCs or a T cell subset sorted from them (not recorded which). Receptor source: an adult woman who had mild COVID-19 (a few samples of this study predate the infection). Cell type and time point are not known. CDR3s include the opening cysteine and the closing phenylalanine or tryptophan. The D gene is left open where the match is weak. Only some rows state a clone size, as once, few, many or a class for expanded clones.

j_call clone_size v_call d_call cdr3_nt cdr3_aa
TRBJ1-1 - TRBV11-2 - TGTGCCAGCAGCTTAGAGGTGGCAGGGAACACTGAAGCTTTCTTT CASSLEVAGNTEAFF
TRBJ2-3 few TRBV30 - TGTGCCTGGAGTGGGGGACTCCCCACAGATACGCAGTATTTT CAWSGGLPTDTQYF
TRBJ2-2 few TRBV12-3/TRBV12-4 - TGTGCCAGCAGACAGTCCTACCCGAACACCGGGGAGCTGTTTTTT CASRQSYPNTGELFF
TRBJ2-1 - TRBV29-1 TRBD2 TGCAGCGTTGAAAAGGCGGGGGGGCGCTACAATGAGCAGTTCTTC CSVEKAGGRYNEQFF
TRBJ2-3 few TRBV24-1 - TGTGCCACCAGTGATGTAACAGATACGCAGTATTTT CATSDVTDTQYF
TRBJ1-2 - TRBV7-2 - TGTGCCAGCAGCTTTTCGACCCGACCACCCGAGGGCTACACCTTC CASSFSTRPPEGYTF
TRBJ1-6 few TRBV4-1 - TGCGCCAGCAGCCAAGCGCAGGGGAATTCACCCCTCCACTTT CASSQAQGNSPLHF
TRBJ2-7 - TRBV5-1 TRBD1 TGCGCCAGCAGCCCGGGACAGGGGTTCTCCTACGAGCAGTACTTC CASSPGQGFSYEQYF
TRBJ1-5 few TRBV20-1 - TGCAGTGCTAGGGGGGGTGGCGTACGCAATCAGCCCCAGCATTTT CSARGGGVRNQPQHF
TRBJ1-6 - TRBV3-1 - TGTGCCAGCAGCCCCTTCGGGACATTGAGTTTTTCACCCCTCCACTTT CASSPFGTLSFSPLHF
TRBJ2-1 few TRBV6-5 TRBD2 TGTGCCAGCAGTTGCAGCGGGAGTGGGTGTGAGCAGTTCTTC CASSCSGSGCEQFF
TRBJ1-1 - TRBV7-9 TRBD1 TGTGCCAGCAGACCGCACCCTAGGACAGGGGGGAACACTGAAGCTTTCTTT CASRPHPRTGGNTEAFF
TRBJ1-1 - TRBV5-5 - TGTGCCAGCAGCGCTGGTACCGGAGGGGCTGAAGCTTTCTTT CASSAGTGGAEAFF
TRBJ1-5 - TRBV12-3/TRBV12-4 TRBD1 TGTGCCAGCACCCCGCGGCAGGGGGAGCAGCCCCAGCATTTT CASTPRQGEQPQHF
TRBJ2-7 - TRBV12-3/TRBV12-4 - TGTGCCAGCAGTGCGGGTGTCTCCTACGAGCAGTACTTC CASSAGVSYEQYF
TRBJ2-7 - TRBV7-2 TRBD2 TGTGCCAGCAGTTTCTCAGGGACTAGCGAGCAGTACTTC CASSFSGTSEQYF
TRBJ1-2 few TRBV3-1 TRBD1 TGTGCCAGCAGCCCGGGGGACAGGGAAGAAGGCTACACCTTC CASSPGDREEGYTF
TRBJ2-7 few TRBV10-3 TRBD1 TGTGCCATCAGTGGGACTGAGACAGGGGCATACGAGCAGTACTTC CAISGTETGAYEQYF
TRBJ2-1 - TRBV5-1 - TGCGCCAGCAGCTTGGTTCCCGCTGGCAATGAGCAGTTCTTC CASSLVPAGNEQFF
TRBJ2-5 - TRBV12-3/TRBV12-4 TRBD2 TGTGCCAGCAGTCATACTAGCGACCAAGAGACCCAGTACTTC CASSHTSDQETQYF
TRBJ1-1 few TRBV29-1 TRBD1 TGCAGCGTAGGACAGGGCGGCACTGAAGCTTTCTTT CSVGQGGTEAFF
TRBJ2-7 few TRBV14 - TGTGCCAGCAGCCTTTTCAGCGGATTTAGCTCCTACGAGCAGTACTTC CASSLFSGFSSYEQYF
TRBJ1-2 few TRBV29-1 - TGCAGCGTTGAATGGGGACCTTCTAACTATGGCTACACCTTC CSVEWGPSNYGYTF
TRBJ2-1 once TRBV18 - TGTGCCAGCTCACCACGGAACAATGAGCAGTTCTTC CASSPRNNEQFF
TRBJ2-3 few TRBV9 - TGTGCCAGCAGCAGGAGTCTAGGGTTGGGGACAGATACGCAGTATTTT CASSRSLGLGTDTQYF
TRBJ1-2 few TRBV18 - TGTGCCAGCTCACAGGTCGGACAGACCGTCTATGGCTACACCTTC CASSQVGQTVYGYTF
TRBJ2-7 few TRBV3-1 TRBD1 TGTGCCAGCAGCCAAGGTGTGGACAGGGGGCGAGAGCAGTACTTC CASSQGVDRGREQYF
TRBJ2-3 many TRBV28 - TGTGCCAGCAGTTTAGAGGTCACAGATACGCAGTATTTT CASSLEVTDTQYF
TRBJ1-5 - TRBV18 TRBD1 TGTGCCAGCTCAGCGGACAGGGACGTTAATTATAGCAATCAGCCCCAGCATTTT CASSADRDVNYSNQPQHF
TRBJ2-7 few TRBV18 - TGTGCCAGCTCACCTCCCGGCTACTACGAGCAGTACTTC CASSPPGYYEQYF
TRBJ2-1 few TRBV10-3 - TGTGCCATCAGTGCAGCTTTTAACAATGAGCAGTTCTTC CAISAAFNNEQFF
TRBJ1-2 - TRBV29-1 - TGCAGCGTGGGGCACCCGACAGTTTGCTATGGCTACACCTTC CSVGHPTVCYGYTF
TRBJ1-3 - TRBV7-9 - TGTGCCAGTAGCTGGGTAGAAGGAAACACCATATATTTT CASSWVEGNTIYF
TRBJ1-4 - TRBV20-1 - TGCAGTGCCCTCAGGGGAAGGGGTGAAAAACTGTTTTTT CSALRGRGEKLFF
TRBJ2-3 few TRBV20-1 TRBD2 TGCAGTGCTAGTTCTCTAGCGGGGACAGATACGCAGTATTTT CSASSLAGTDTQYF
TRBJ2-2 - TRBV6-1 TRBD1 TGTGCCAGCCAACAGGGGGCGGCTCACGCCGGGGAGCTGTTTTTT CASQQGAAHAGELFF
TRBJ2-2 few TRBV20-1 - TGCAGTGCTAGTGAGACGAACACCGGGGAGCTGTTTTTT CSASETNTGELFF
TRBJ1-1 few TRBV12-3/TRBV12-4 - TGTGCCAGCAGTGGCAGGCGCGTGAACACTGAAGCTTTCTTT CASSGRRVNTEAFF
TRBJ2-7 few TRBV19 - TGTGCCAGTAGTTCAGCAGTAGAGGAGCAGTACTTC CASSSAVEEQYF